The 5 T cell receptor beta chains below all came from one sample that was sequenced in a study of T-cell memory formation after mild COVID-19. TCRdb itself ran the 5' RACE reads through MiXCR, one entry per CDR3 protein. The table shows fewer than 400,000 distinct CDR3 sequences, with about 15% occurring only once. The sample consisted of PBMCs or a T cell subset sorted from them (not recorded which). These receptors were collected from a man aged 18 to 35 who had mild COVID-19 (a few samples of this study predate the infection). Cell type and time point are not known.

The chain is built from TRBV20-1 and TRBJ1-2; TRBD1 agrees at 7 bases. The CDR3 is 12 residues long. Germline V lookup: CDR1 DFQATT, CDR2 SNEGSKA (reference sequence). Trimming cost V 6 bases and J 8 bases; bases outside gene matches: 9. CDR3 sequence reads: CSATGTDGGYTF. DNA for the CDR3: TGCAGTGCCACTGGGACAGACGGGGGCTACACCTTC.

The CDR3 here is CASSGLVGSSEQFF. CDR3 nucleotide sequence: TGTGCCAGCAGTGGACTAGTCGGGTCAAGTGAGCAGTTCTTC. The J gene is TRBJ2-1, the V gene TRBV6-6, with TRBD2 matching over 7 bases. Germline V CDR1 and CDR2: MNHNY, SVGAGI (reference sequence). J gave up 9 bases and V 5 bases, and 10 bases lay outside the gene matches. The CDR3 covers 14 residues.

A few counts support this clonotype. The chain uses TRBV10-3 and TRBJ2-3; no definite D call. This CDR3 region has 13 residues. The ends were cut back, 10 bases at V and 3 bases at J, with 14 bases in the middle. Germline V CDR1 and CDR2: ENHRY, SYGVKD. The CDR3 here is CATENPRTDTQYF. CDR3 DNA sequence: TGTGCCACCGAAAACCCGAGGACAGATACGCAGTATTTT.

The chain combines TRBV5-6 with TRBJ2-1, with TRBD2 matching over 9 bases. The CDR3 length is 14 residues. Germline lookup yields CDR1 SGHDT and CDR2 YYEEEE. The V and J ends lost 3 bases and 7 bases, in that order; junction bases with no gene match: 5. The CDR3 DNA sequence: TGTGCCAGCAGCTCGGGACTAGCAGCGAATGAGCAGTTCTTC. This translates into CASSSGLAANEQFF. Full variable domain (remainder filled in from reference TRBV5-6 and TRBJ2-1): DAGVTQSPTHLIKTRGQQVTLRCSPKSGHDTVSWYQQALGQGPQFIFQYYEEEERQRGNFPDRFSGHQFPNYSSELNVNALLLGDSALYLCASSSGLAANEQFFGPGTRLTVL.

In DNA, the CDR3 is TGTGCCAGCAGCCAAGCGTCGACTAGCGGCACAGATACGCAGTATTTT. Translation: CASSQASTSGTDTQYF. The V and J genes are TRBV4-2 and TRBJ2-3; TRBD2 matches at 8 bases. Germline CDR1 reads LGHNA; CDR2 reads YNFKEQ. Trimming cost V 1 base and J 1 base; bases outside gene matches: 4. CDR3 length equals 16 residues.